This TCR beta chain is from a study of OX40 agonist ivuxolimab in advanced cancers. Context from the whole study: Ivuxolimab was an agonistic, fully human IgG2 monoclonal antibody directed against OX40 (CD134), a costimulatory receptor. A male proportion of around 83% and a mean age of approximately 62 years, ranging from roughly 20 to 80, were recorded for the dose-escalation cohort. Three dose-escalation patients achieved partial responses, one with hepatocellular carcinoma and two with cutaneous melanoma. The point of sequencing TCRbeta in the periphery was to test whether ivuxolimab changed TCR sequence diversity and drove clonal T-cell expansion. Intravenous ivuxolimab was administered to patients every 2 weeks at six dose levels: 0.01, 0.1, 0.3, 1.5, 3 and 10 mg/kg. Of the roughly 54 dose-escalation patients, hepatocellular carcinoma was present in some 19, melanoma in about 15, renal cell carcinoma in 9 and head and neck cancer in 9. Patients were allowed to have had prior anti-PD-1, anti-PD-L1 or anti-CTLA-4 therapy, and approximately 40% of the dose-escalation patients had been treated with checkpoint inhibitors. The paper describes the monotherapy dose-escalation part (N = 52 patients) of the phase I trial of ivuxolimab.

The trial excluded patients who had a history of autoimmune disease or were on systemic immunosuppression. In every dose cohort, peripheral blood was drawn for TCR sequencing at baseline, cycle 4 day 1, and cycle 7 day 1. The samples were drawn from a first-in-human, open-label, multicenter phase I dose-escalation trial of ivuxolimab. Adults with locally advanced or metastatic melanoma, renal cell carcinoma, hepatocellular carcinoma or head and neck squamous cell carcinoma were enrolled in the trial. Before TCR sequencing, CD4+ T cells and CD8+ T cells from peripheral blood were sorted into separate populations. CDR1 and CDR2, looked up from the germline V gene (reference sequence), are MNHNY and SVGAGI. The junction carries 17 bases between V and J, which are trimmed by 7 bases and 4 bases respectively. The CDR3 starts with the cysteine, ends with the phenylalanine, and has 14 residues. Here the CDR3 DNA is all that survives: 42 bases in frame from base 1.

For sequencing of the TCRbeta CDR3 region, genomic DNA was extracted from the sorted cells. TCRbeta CDR3 regions were sequenced using the immunoSEQ Assay. TCRdb holds this immuneACCESS table with in-frame rearrangements only. Some clones are missing; in checked studies, unresolved V genes explain under half, and the rest has no known cause. The sample table shows fewer than 85,000 clones, and roughly nine tenths are seen once. The ten biggest clones cover 0.3% to 0.45% of the sample. Beyond this particular receptor, the publication reports: Antigen specificity was not determined for the clonally expanded peripheral T cells. In the 0.1-3.0 mg/kg groups, partial responders were among the patients with the lowest normalized peripheral clonal expansion, particularly in CD8+ T cells. Low levels of normalized T-cell clonal expansion were also seen in some patients who did not respond. Clonal expansion of both CD4+ and CD8+ blood T cells was observed from baseline to week 6 at doses 0.1 to 3.0 mg/kg. On average, CD8+ T cells showed more expanded clones than CD4+ T cells after ivuxolimab.

This clone showed up just once. Its specific antigen is unknown. No base-level quality is on record; no much larger clone is a single base apart. Recombination connected TRBV6-6 to TRBJ2-7, with an unclear D gene assignment. This sample comprised CD4+ or CD8+ T cells sorted from blood, obtained in a trial of the OX40 agonist ivuxolimab. This clonotype was obtained from an adult with an advanced solid tumor such as melanoma, head and neck, liver or kidney cancer. At the DNA level, the sequence is TGTGCCAGCACCTCTAGGCCCCCCGAGTACGAGCAGTACTTC. Translated, this gives CASTSRPPEYEQYF.